This T cell receptor (beta chain) was observed in a study of identical twins. Template switching supplied a universal primer site; unique molecular identifiers were carried on the cDNA. Each CDR3 protein is one row after TCRdb ran MiXCR on the 5' RACE reads. The sample holds some 1,700,000 distinct CDR3 sequences, less than 40% seen once. This clonotype came up many times. The CDR3 extends over 13 amino acids. Per germline, CDR1 KGHDR and CDR2 SFDVKD. V lost 7 bases and J lost 5, with 12 bases in between. This TCR was sampled from a newborn girl in good health. The material sequenced was cord blood. The genes are TRBV24-1 and TRBJ2-3; D may be TRBD1 (5 bases). Written as DNA, the CDR3 is TGTGCCACCAGCTTAGGGGTGGAAGATACGCAGTATTTT. As protein: CATSLGVEDTQYF.